This T cell receptor (beta chain) was captured by sequencing in a study of CD8+CD57+ T cells in acquired aplastic anemia. Study-level information: Sorted CD4+ and CD8+ cells yielded DNA averaging approximately 3.4 ug. Findings and limits, study-wide: Common to patients and controls were about 31 CD8+ CDR3 sequences. Patient and control CD8+ Simpson's diversity was not significantly different.

Notes on this clonotype: Its target is unknown.

Using genomic DNA as the template, TCR beta VDJ and CDR3 profiling was carried out. MiXCR, run by TCRdb on the reads, gives a single entry per CDR3 protein. The sample lists over 150,000 distinct CDR3 sequences, about 70% occurring once. Sequenced patients had shown CD8+CD57+ cell expansion by flow cytometry. Every patient was diagnosed with severe acquired aplastic anemia. Sequenced material: sorted CD4+, CD8+, or CD8+CD57+ T cells (not recorded which) from PBMCs. This clonotype was obtained from a human donor with aplastic anemia.

CDR3 sequence: CASSSDPGYGYTF. The CDR3 nucleotides read TGTGCCAGCAGCTCCGACCCTGGCTATGGCTACACCTTC. The rearrangement links TRBV7-8 to TRBJ1-2; D gene ambiguous. This CDR3 has 13 residues. Germline loops: CDR1 SGHVS, CDR2 FQNEAQ. Trimming removed 4 bases at V and 4 bases at J, with 10 bases between.